Listed below are T cell receptor beta chains from one sample, sequenced in a study of shared clonotypes between healthy human individuals. TCRdb's table, derived via immunoSEQ multiplex PCR, lists solely in-frame clones and lacks some. In the table there are around 2,000,000 clones, about 93% of which are singletons. Material for sequencing was naive CD8+ T cells from PBMCs. The receptors shown here come from a man between 18 and 29 years old in good health. Some clones in this sample may be carry-over from other donors' samples. CDR3s include the opening cysteine and the closing phenylalanine or tryptophan. Fields, in order: J gene, clone size, D gene, V gene, CDR3 DNA, CDR3 protein. A D gene is named only where the DNA matches it firmly. Where a row states a size, it is once, few, many or the class of an expanded clone; other rows omit it.

>TRBJ1-5|-|TRBD1|TRBV7-3
TGTGCCACCGCTTGGGACGGGGGACAGAGACAGCCCCAGCATTTT
CATAWDGGQRQPQHF
>TRBJ2-7|-|-|TRBV4-1
TGCGCCAGCAGCCAAGGTCCAGGGGATTCCTACGAGCAGTACTTC
CASSQGPGDSYEQYF
>TRBJ2-5|-|TRBD1|TRBV9
TGTGCCAGCAGCGTAGCCGGGACAGGCAACGGAAAACTGTACTTC
CASSVAGTGNGKLYF
>TRBJ2-2|-|-|TRBV28
TGTGCCAGCGTGAGCCTAGGGGGGATGGGGACCGGGGAGCTGTTTTTT
CASVSLGGMGTGELFF
>TRBJ1-1|few|-|TRBV27
TGTGCCAGCAGTTCTCGGGGGCAGAACACTGAAGCTTTCTTT
CASSSRGQNTEAFF
>TRBJ1-1|-|-|TRBV5-6
TGTGCCAGCAGCTTTACCATAGTTCGGTACCCGAACACTGAAGCTTTCTTT
CASSFTIVRYPNTEAFF
>TRBJ2-7|-|-|TRBV29-1
TGCAGCGTCCCTTTTGTGGGAGAGGGCACCTACGAGCAGTACTTC
CSVPFVGEGTYEQYF
>TRBJ2-1|-|TRBD1|TRBV9
TGTGCCAGCAGCCGCGAAGGACAGGCTGACAATGAGCAGTTCTTC
CASSREGQADNEQFF
>TRBJ2-1|-|-|TRBV11-2
TGTGCCAGCAGCCCTCCCCGGGGGAACAATGAGCAGTTCTTC
CASSPPRGNNEQFF
>TRBJ1-5|-|TRBD1|TRBV6-6
TGTGCCAGCAGTTACGCGGACAGGAGCAATCAGCCCCAGCATTTT
CASSYADRSNQPQHF
>TRBJ2-2|-|TRBD2|TRBV5-4
TGTGCCAGCAGCTTACTCGGACTAGCGGGAGGTAGCGGGGAGCTGTTTTTT
CASSLLGLAGGSGELFF
>TRBJ1-2|-|TRBD1|TRBV27
TGTGCCAGCAGCGGGACAGGTCCTGGCTACACCTTC
CASSGTGPGYTF
>TRBJ1-1|-|-|TRBV7-3
TGTGCCAGCAGCCTTTACAGAACCACTGAAGCTTTCTTT
CASSLYRTTEAFF
>TRBJ2-2|once|-|TRBV7-9
TGTGCCAGCAGCTACGGGACCGGGGAGCTGTTTTTT
CASSYGTGELFF
>TRBJ2-7|-|TRBD2|TRBV27
TGTGCCAGCAGTTTCGAATCTAGCGGCTCCTACGAGCAGTACTTC
CASSFESSGSYEQYF
>TRBJ2-7|-|-|TRBV7-9
TGTGCCAGCAGCTTCCGACAGGACCCGCAGGACGAGCAGTACTTC
CASSFRQDPQDEQYF
>TRBJ2-2|-|-|TRBV2
TGTGCCACACGATTAGGCACCGGGGAGCTGTTTTTT
CATRLGTGELFF
>TRBJ2-7|-|TRBD1|TRBV7-3
TGTGCCAGCAGCGAGCTGGTACAGGGGGTCCACTCCTACGAGCAGTACTTC
CASSELVQGVHSYEQYF
>TRBJ2-5|-|-|TRBV18
TGTGCCAGCTCACCACCCCACGGGACCCAGTACTTC
CASSPPHGTQYF
>TRBJ1-5|-|-|TRBV19
TGTGCCAGTAATTCCTTCAGTCAGCCCCAGCATTTT
CASNSFSQPQHF
>TRBJ1-1|few|-|TRBV27
TGTGCCAGCAGAATGGGGACTTTCACGTTCTTT
CASRMGTFTFF
>TRBJ2-7|-|-|TRBV7-9
TGTGCCAGCAGCCCGGGGGTCCCCTACGAGCAGTACTTC
CASSPGVPYEQYF
>TRBJ1-2|-|TRBD1|TRBV7-9
TGTGCCAGCAGCTCAAACAAACAGGGGATCGATGGCTACACCTTC
CASSSNKQGIDGYTF
>TRBJ1-1|-|-|TRBV5-1
TGCGCCAGCAGCTTGGAATCAGATTATACTGAAGCTTTCTTT
CASSLESDYTEAFF
>TRBJ1-6|-|TRBD1|TRBV27
TGTGCCAGCAGTTGGGGGTCAGGGGGCAATTCACCCCTCCACTTT
CASSWGSGGNSPLHF
>TRBJ1-1|few|-|TRBV28
TGTGCCAGCAGTTTGGGGCGGTTCACTGAAGCTTTCTTT
CASSLGRFTEAFF
>TRBJ2-1|-|TRBD2|TRBV9
TGTGCCAGCAGCCCAGCGGGAGGGCCCGACAATGAGCAGTTCTTC
CASSPAGGPDNEQFF
>TRBJ1-1|-|-|TRBV19
TGTGCCAGTAGTATAGATGGAGAGACCAAGGCTTTCTTT
CASSIDGETKAFF
>TRBJ2-7|-|TRBD2|TRBV28
TGTGCCAGCAGCCGTTCAAATCTAGCGGGAGAGTCCTACGAGCAGTACTTC
CASSRSNLAGESYEQYF
>TRBJ2-7|-|TRBD1|TRBV5-6
TGTGCCAGCAGCTTGGCCGGGACAGCCTCCTACGAGCAGTACTTC
CASSLAGTASYEQYF
>TRBJ2-3|once|TRBD1|TRBV9
TGTGCCAGCAGCGTGGGACAGGGGATCACAGATACGCAGTATTTT
CASSVGQGITDTQYF
>TRBJ1-4|few|TRBD1|TRBV4-2
TGTGCCAGCAGCGGACGGGACAGGGGGCGGAGTGAAAAACTGTTTTTT
CASSGRDRGRSEKLFF
>TRBJ2-1|-|-|TRBV13
TGTGCCAGCAGCTTAGGGGCGGAGACCAATGAGCAGTTCTTC
CASSLGAETNEQFF
>TRBJ1-1|-|-|TRBV19
TGTGCCAGTACGGCGGGGGGGAACACTGAAGCTTTCTTT
CASTAGGNTEAFF
>TRBJ2-5|-|-|TRBV27
TGTGCCAGCAGGACCTACGACCAAGAGACCCAGTACTTC
CASRTYDQETQYF
>TRBJ1-1|-|-|TRBV6-6
TGTGCCAGCAGTTACTCGATGGCGGGGGACACTGAAGCTTTCTTT
CASSYSMAGDTEAFF
>TRBJ2-1|-|TRBD2|TRBV10-1
TGCGCCAGCAGTGAATGGGGCGGGAGTCGTTCGTTGGGTGAGCAGTTCTTC
CASSEWGGSRSLGEQFF
>TRBJ1-1|-|TRBD1|TRBV25-1
TGTGCCAGCAGGGACCTAGGGACAGGGGGGACGGCTTTCTTT
CASRDLGTGGTAFF
>TRBJ1-1|-|TRBD1|TRBV9
TGTGCCAGCAGCGAGACAGGGAGTACTGAAGCTTTCTTT
CASSETGSTEAFF
>TRBJ2-7|once|TRBD1|TRBV11-1
TGTGCCAGCAGCTTAGGCCGGGACAGCCGTATACTGTACTTC
CASSLGRDSRILYF
>TRBJ2-1|few|-|TRBV7-8
TGTGCCAGCAGCTTAGCGTACAATGAGCAGTTCTTC
CASSLAYNEQFF
>TRBJ1-3|-|-|TRBV10-2
TGCGCCAGCAGTGATCTCGAAAACACCATATATTTT
CASSDLENTIYF
>TRBJ2-7|-|-|TRBV6-1
TGTGCCAGCAGTGAGGGTCGGGGGAGCTCCTACGAGCAGTACTTC
CASSEGRGSSYEQYF
>TRBJ2-7|-|-|TRBV4-3
TGCGCCAGCAGCCCCGGTTTAGCCTCCTACGAGCAGTACTTC
CASSPGLASYEQYF
>TRBJ2-1|-|TRBD1|TRBV5-6
TGTGCCAGCAGCACGACAGGGAAACTCTACAATGAGCAGTTCTTC
CASSTTGKLYNEQFF
>TRBJ2-7|-|-|TRBV2
TGTGCCAGCAGCAACGGGTGGGGGTCCTACGAGCAGTACTTC
CASSNGWGSYEQYF
>TRBJ1-1|-|-|TRBV30
TGTGCCTGGAGTGTAGGAGGCAACACTGAAGCTTTCTTT
CAWSVGGNTEAFF
>TRBJ2-1|-|TRBD2|TRBV14
TGTGCCAGCAGCCGCGGACTAGCCCCATTCTACAATGAGCAGTTCTTC
CASSRGLAPFYNEQFF
>TRBJ2-1|-|TRBD1|TRBV13
TGTGCCAGCAGCTTAAACGGACAGGGTCGGGACAATGAGCAGTTCTTC
CASSLNGQGRDNEQFF
>TRBJ1-1|-|-|TRBV11-2
TGTGCCAGCAGCTTGGGTGCACAGAACACTGAAGCTTTCTTT
CASSLGAQNTEAFF
>TRBJ2-1|-|-|TRBV27
TGTGCCAGCAGTTTGCGGGGCCATTTCAATGAGCAGTTCTTC
CASSLRGHFNEQFF
>TRBJ2-7|-|-|TRBV7-6
TGTGCCAGCAGCTTAGGGCCAGGAGTCCTCCTTAAGGTGGGCTACTGGGGGCAGTACTTC
CASSLGPGVLLKVGYWGQYF
>TRBJ2-1|-|TRBD2|TRBV29-1
TGCAGCGTCGGCCTCATTATGTTAGCGGGAAGCTCCTACAATGAGCAGTTCTTC
CSVGLIMLAGSSYNEQFF
>TRBJ2-3|-|TRBD2|TRBV23-1
TGCGCCAGCAGTCCCCCTCTAGCGGGAGTTGGGGATACGCAGTATTTT
CASSPPLAGVGDTQYF
>TRBJ1-4|once|-|TRBV10-1
TGCGCCAGCAGTGAGGGCAGGTATTCGACTAATGAAAAACTGTTTTTT
CASSEGRYSTNEKLFF
>TRBJ2-1|-|-|TRBV6-4
TGTGCCAGCAGTGATTTCGGCAGCTCCTACAATGAGCAGTTCTTC
CASSDFGSSYNEQFF
>TRBJ2-1|-|TRBD2|TRBV9
TGTGCCAGCAGCGGCGCTAGCGGATTCTCCTACAATGAGCAGTTCTTC
CASSGASGFSYNEQFF
>TRBJ2-7|-|-|TRBV6-6
TGTGCCAGCACCGACCCCCTGGACTCCTACGAGCAGTACTTC
CASTDPLDSYEQYF